Listed here are 7 T cell receptor beta chains from one sample, sequenced in a study of cytomegalovirus exposure and HLA in healthy donors. Here immunoSEQ multiplex PCR was the method, and the copy in TCRdb shows in-frame clones only, minus some. The sample lists over 65,000 clones; roughly 92% were seen once. Sequencing was done on a sample of PBMCs. Receptors originate from a woman aged 18-35 years in good health and CMV-seropositive.

The chain employs TRBV6-5 and TRBJ1-1, with D hard to call. CDR1 is MNHEY and CDR2 is SVGAGI in the germline V gene. V lost 2 bases and J 5 bases, leaving 12 bases between the germline ends. The CDR3 extends over 14 amino acids. The CDR3, as DNA: TGTGCCAGCAGTTACGGCCAGGAGGGTACTGAAGCTTTCTTT. Translated, it gives CASSYGQEGTEAFF.

J is TRBJ1-4 and V is TRBV7-9; no clear D gene. V dropped 3 bases and J dropped 5 bases, with 13 bases sitting between them. The germline V gene encodes CDR1 SEHNR and CDR2 FQNEAQ (reference sequence). The CDR3 is 15 residues long. The CDR3 DNA sequence: TGTGCCAGCAGCTTCCCGGGAGGGTTAAATGAAAAACTGTTTTTT. This gives the protein CASSFPGGLNEKLFF.

V usage is TRBV9 and J usage is TRBJ2-1, with D possibly matching TRBD1 (7 bases). The CDR3 loop spans 15 amino acids. Germline loops: CDR1 SGDLS, CDR2 YYNGEE. Trimming stripped 4 bases from V and 1 base from J, with 12 bases between. The CDR3 region is CASSPPGGSYNEQFF. Here the CDR3 DNA reads TGTGCCAGCAGCCCACCAGGGGGGTCCTACAATGAGCAGTTCTTC. The entire variable domain, with the rest obtained from reference TRBV9 and TRBJ2-1, is as follows: DSGVTQTPKHLITATGQRVTLRCSPRSGDLSVYWYQQSLDQGLQFLIQYYNGEERAKGNILERFSAQQFPDLHSELNLSSLELGDSALYFCASSPPGGSYNEQFFGPGTRLTVL.

This sequence joins TRBV7-9 and TRBJ1-1; 8 bases line up with TRBD1. The CDR3 extends over 15 amino acids. The germline V gene encodes CDR1 SEHNR and CDR2 FQNEAQ (reference sequence). Losses at the gene ends were 5 bases for V and 4 bases for J; bases not matched to a gene: 9. The CDR3, as DNA: TGTGCCAGCAGCCAGAATCAGGGGGCGATCACTGAAGCTTTCTTT. Amino acid sequence: CASSQNQGAITEAFF.

The chain uses TRBV12-5 and TRBJ2-5, with TRBD2 identical over 13 bases. CDR3 length: 18 residues. Germline CDR1 and CDR2: LGHNT and FRNRAP. The ends lost 2 bases at V and 5 bases at J; junction bases unmatched: 11. CDR3 in amino acids: CASGLLGTSGTWRETQYF. The CDR3 DNA reads as TGTGCTAGTGGTTTGCTCGGGACTAGCGGGACATGGCGTGAGACCCAGTACTTC.

This chain joins TRBV7-6 and TRBJ1-6; D not certain. CDR1 SGHVS and CDR2 FNYEAQ come from the germline V gene. The CDR3 loop spans 15 amino acids. Trimming cost V 5 bases and J 0 bases, with 8 bases left between them. In DNA, the CDR3 is TGTGCCAGCAGCCCCGCGGGCTCCTATAATTCACCCCTCCACTTT. It encodes CASSPAGSYNSPLHF.

V gene TRBV18 combines with J gene TRBJ1-5; 8 nucleotides line up with TRBD1. V was clipped by 2 bases and J by 1 base; unmatched bases: 7. Looked up from germline, CDR1 is KGHSH and CDR2 is LQKENI. The CDR3 loop spans 17 amino acids. The CDR3: CASSPDRGRQSNQPQHF. The CDR3 nucleotides are TGTGCCAGCTCACCAGACAGGGGAAGACAAAGCAATCAGCCCCAGCATTTT.